Shown below are 9 T cell receptor beta chains from a single sample sequenced in a study of T-cell reconstitution after alpha-beta-depleted transplantation in children. Preparation of the TCRbeta library was carried out with unique molecular identifiers. TCRdb used MiXCR to reprocess the PCR reads, holding one entry per CDR3 protein. The sample shows 220,000 or so distinct CDR3 sequences, just under 8.5% of them seen only once. The sequencing used PBMCs, mostly from graft donor cells, collected 180 days after TCRalphabeta/CD19-depleted stem cell transplant. These receptors were obtained from a male patient younger than 18 who had a stem cell transplant for acute lymphoblastic leukemia, so the T cells may come from the graft donor.

This clonotype was detected ten times or more. J is TRBJ1-4 and V is TRBV28, with a tentative D call TRBD1 (5 bases). V lost 3 bases, J lost 0 bases, and 17 bases lay in between. CDR1 and CDR2 from the germline V gene are MDHEN and SYDVKM. The CDR3 is made up of 18 amino acids. The CDR3 loop is CASSLGTSWAATNEKLFF. The CDR3, as DNA: TGTGCCAGCAGTTTGGGGACGTCTTGGGCGGCAACTAATGAAAAACTGTTTTTT. Full variable domain (outside the CDR3, taken from reference TRBV28 and TRBJ1-4): DVKVTQSSRYLVKRTGEKVFLECVQDMDHENMFWYRQDPGLGLRLIYFSYDVKMKEKGDIPEGYSVSREKKERFSLILESASTNQTSMYLCASSLGTSWAATNEKLFFGSGTQLSVL.

V gene TRBV4-2 combines with J gene TRBJ2-1, with 10 bases identical to TRBD1. Germline V gene sequence: CDR1 LGHNA, CDR2 YNFKEQ. The CDR3 extends over 16 amino acids. V shed 4 bases and J 0 bases; nucleotides not matched to a gene: 3. The CDR3 spells CASSPGTGVSYNEQFF. CDR3 nucleotides: TGTGCCAGCAGCCCGGGGACAGGGGTCTCCTACAATGAGCAGTTCTTC.

This clonotype showed up many times. The gene calls are TRBV6-2 or TRBV6-3 and TRBJ1-5, with D possibly being TRBD1 (5 bases). This CDR3 region has 13 residues. CDR1 and CDR2 from the germline V gene are MNHEY and SVGEGT. V lost 4 bases to trimming and J lost 4 bases, with 8 bases between them. CDR3: CASSFQGNQPQHF. CDR3 nucleotide sequence: TGTGCCAGCAGTTTCCAGGGTAATCAGCCCCAGCATTTT.

The table lists this clonotype with many counts. The chain combines TRBV20-1 with TRBJ2-1; D is possibly TRBD1 (6 bases). Germline CDR1 is DFQATT and CDR2 is SNEGSKA (reference sequence). CDR3 length: 16 residues. Trimming cost V 0 bases and J 8 bases, with 20 bases left between them. The chain's CDR3 is CSARDYEGELGDEQFF. In DNA, the CDR3 is TGCAGTGCTAGAGATTACGAGGGGGAATTAGGCGATGAGCAGTTCTTC.

This clonotype occurred many times. Germline is not matched at one junction end, which may reflect a read error. The genes are TRBV9 and TRBJ2-3; D gene unclear. The CDR3 has 11 residues. The V gene's germline CDR1 is SGDLS and CDR2 YYNGEE. The CDR3: CASGVTDTQYF. The DNA for the CDR3 is TGTGCCAGCGGCGTCACAGATACGCAGTATTTT.

This clonotype was counted between two and nine times. The V and J genes are TRBV5-8 and TRBJ2-7; D uncertain. The CDR3 loop spans 14 amino acids. Between the trimmed V and J ends, which lost 5 bases and 0 bases, there was a span of 12 bases. The germline V gene has CDR1 SGHTS and CDR2 YDEGEE. Here the CDR3 reads CASRPRLLSYEQYF. CDR3 bases: TGTGCCAGCAGACCCAGGCTCCTCTCCTACGAGCAGTACTTC.

This clonotype was seen repeatedly, ten times or more. V and J are TRBV9 and TRBJ1-1; unclear D gene. The ends were cut back, 4 bases at V and 7 bases at J, with 14 bases in the middle. CDR1 is SGDLS and CDR2 is YYNGEE in the germline V gene. This CDR3 is 13 amino acids long. CDR3 nucleotides: TGTGCCAGCAGCTCTAGACCCGGCGGTGAAGCTTTCTTT. Translating gives CASSSRPGGEAFF.

The sample holds many counts of this clonotype. The chain uses TRBV15 and TRBJ2-7; 7 bases agree with TRBD1. Germline V gene sequence: CDR1 LNHNV, CDR2 YYDKDF (reference sequence). V shed 1 base and J 3 bases; nucleotides not matched to a gene: 6. This CDR3 has 15 residues. The CDR3 sequence: CATSRGEGGLYEQYF. In DNA form, the CDR3 reads TGTGCCACCAGCAGAGGCGAAGGGGGCCTCTACGAGCAGTACTTC.

This clonotype was observed many times. V and J are TRBV12-3 or TRBV12-4 and TRBJ1-2, with D possibly matching TRBD1 (6 bases). The CDR3 has 16 amino acids. V was cut by 2 bases and J by 2 bases, with 15 bases left in between. The CDR3 loop is CASSLMPGQQNYGYTF. Here the CDR3 DNA reads TGTGCCAGCAGTTTAATGCCAGGACAGCAGAACTATGGCTACACCTTC.